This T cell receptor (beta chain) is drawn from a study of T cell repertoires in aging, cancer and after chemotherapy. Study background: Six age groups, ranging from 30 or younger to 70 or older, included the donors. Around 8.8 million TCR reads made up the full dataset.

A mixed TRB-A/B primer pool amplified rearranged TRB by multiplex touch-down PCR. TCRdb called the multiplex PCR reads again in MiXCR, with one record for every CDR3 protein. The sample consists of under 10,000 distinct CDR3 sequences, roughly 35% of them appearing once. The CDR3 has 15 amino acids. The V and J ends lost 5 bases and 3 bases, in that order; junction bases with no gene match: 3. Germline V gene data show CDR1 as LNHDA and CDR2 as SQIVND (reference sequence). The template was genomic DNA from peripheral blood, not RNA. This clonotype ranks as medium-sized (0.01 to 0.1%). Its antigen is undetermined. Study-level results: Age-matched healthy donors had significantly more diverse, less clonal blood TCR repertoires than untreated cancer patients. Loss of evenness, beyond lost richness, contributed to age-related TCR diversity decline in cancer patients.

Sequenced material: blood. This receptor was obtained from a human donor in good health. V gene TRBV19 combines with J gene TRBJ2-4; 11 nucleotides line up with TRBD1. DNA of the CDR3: TGTGCCAGTAGTTGGACAGGGGGCGTCAAAAACATTCAGTACTTC. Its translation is CASSWTGGVKNIQYF.